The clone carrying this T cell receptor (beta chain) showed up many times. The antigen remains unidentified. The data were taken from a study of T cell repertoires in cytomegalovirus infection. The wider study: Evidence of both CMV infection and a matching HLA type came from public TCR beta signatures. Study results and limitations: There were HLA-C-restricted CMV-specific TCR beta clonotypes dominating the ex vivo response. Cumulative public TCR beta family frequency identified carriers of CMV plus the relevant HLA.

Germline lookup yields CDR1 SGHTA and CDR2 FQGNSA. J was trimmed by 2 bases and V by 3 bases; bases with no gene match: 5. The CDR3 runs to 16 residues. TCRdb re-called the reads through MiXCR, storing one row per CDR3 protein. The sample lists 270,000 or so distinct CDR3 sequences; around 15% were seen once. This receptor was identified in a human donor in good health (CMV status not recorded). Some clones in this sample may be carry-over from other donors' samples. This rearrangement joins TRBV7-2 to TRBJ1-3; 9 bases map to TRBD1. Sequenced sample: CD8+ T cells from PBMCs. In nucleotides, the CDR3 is TGTGCCAGCAGCTTTCACCGGGACAGGGCTGGAAACACCATATATTTT. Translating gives CASSFHRDRAGNTIYF.